These T cell receptor beta chains were read from a single sample in a study of blood T cell repertoires in COVID-19. The repertoire was sequenced with immunoSEQ multiplex PCR; TCRdb's copy has only in-frame clones and lacks some. The table has some 190,000 clones, 70% to 90% seen once. The sample was peripheral blood. These receptors originate from a man between 25 and 39 years old with acute or convalescent COVID-19. Each CDR3 is given with its conserved first and last residue. A D gene is named only where the DNA matches it firmly. Not all rows give a size; the values are once, few, many and, for expanded clones, a class.

abundance	v_gene	j_gene	len	d_gene	CDR3nt	CDR3aa
.	TRBV3-1/TRBV3-2	TRBJ1-2	14	.	TGTGCCAGCAGCCAAGACTTCCGCAGCTATGGCTACACCTTC	CASSQDFRSYGYTF
.	TRBV7-3	TRBJ2-1	15	TRBD2	TGTGCCAGCAGCCCAGGAGTAGCGGGGAACAATGAGCAGTTCTTC	CASSPGVAGNNEQFF
.	TRBV5-6	TRBJ1-4	16	TRBD1	TGTGCCAGCAGCTCCTATTCGGGACAGAGGGATGAAAAACTGTTTTTT	CASSSYSGQRDEKLFF
.	TRBV19	TRBJ1-1	15	.	TGTGCCAGTAGTAGGATAGACTCAAGAACCACTGAAGCTTTCTTT	CASSRIDSRTTEAFF
.	TRBV19	TRBJ2-1	16	.	TGTGCCAGTAGTATCGGGACTTCTCGACAAACTGATGAGCAGTTCTTC	CASSIGTSRQTDEQFF
.	TRBV28	TRBJ2-5	12	.	TGTGCCAGTCGGGTATCCACGGAGACCCAGTACTTC	CASRVSTETQYF
.	TRBV3-1/TRBV3-2	TRBJ2-1	17	TRBD2	TGTGCCAGCAGCCATAGCCGACTTAGCGGGAGAAATAATGAGCAGTTCTTC	CASSHSRLSGRNNEQFF
.	TRBV3-1/TRBV3-2	TRBJ2-3	17	.	TGTGCCAGCAGCCAAGATGTGGCGGTCCTTGGCACAGATACGCAGTATTTT	CASSQDVAVLGTDTQYF
.	TRBV18	TRBJ2-6	19	TRBD2	TGTGCCAGCTCACCACAACCCCTTACTAGCGTCCCTGGGGCCAACGTCCTGACTTTC	CASSPQPLTSVPGANVLTF
.	TRBV7-3	TRBJ1-1	14	.	TGTGCCAGCAGCTTAATGGGGGCAGGCACTGAAGCTTTCTTT	CASSLMGAGTEAFF
.	TRBV7-2	TRBJ2-7	15	TRBD2	TGTGCCAGCAGCCCGCCTGGGGGACTAACCTACGAGCAGTACTTC	CASSPPGGLTYEQYF
.	TRBV5-5	TRBJ1-5	14	.	TGTGCCAGCAGCTTACGACTTATTAATCAGCCCCAGCATTTT	CASSLRLINQPQHF
.	TRBV6-5	TRBJ2-3	15	TRBD1	TGTGCCAGCAGTTACTCCGACAGGGCCGGAGATACGCAGTATTTT	CASSYSDRAGDTQYF
.	TRBV14	TRBJ2-7	16	TRBD2	TGTGCCAGCAGCCATCCTCCTTTAGCGGGAGCTGACGAGCAGTACTTC	CASSHPPLAGADEQYF
.	TRBV5-4	TRBJ1-2	14	TRBD1	TGTGCCAGCAGCTCCGGGACAGACCCCTATGGCTACACCTTC	CASSSGTDPYGYTF
.	TRBV28	TRBJ2-4	15	.	TGTGCCAGCACCCCCGGGTCGGCCGAAACAAACATTCAGTACTTC	CASTPGSAETNIQYF
.	TRBV28	TRBJ2-2	14	TRBD1	TGTGCCAGCAGTTCGGGACAGCCCACCGGGGAGCTGTTTTTT	CASSSGQPTGELFF
once	TRBV6-5	TRBJ2-3	15	TRBD1	TGTGCCAGCGCACGGGACAGGGTTAGCACAGATACGCAGTATTTT	CASARDRVSTDTQYF
.	TRBV12-5	TRBJ1-4	16	TRBD1	TGTGCTAGCGCGAAGGACAGGGGATCTACGAATGAAAAACTGTTTTTT	CASAKDRGSTNEKLFF
few	TRBV6-5	TRBJ1-6	14	.	TGTGCCAGTTCTCGGAGCTCCTATAATTCACCCCTCCACTTT	CASSRSSYNSPLHF
.	TRBV6-1	TRBJ1-2	13	.	TGTGCCAGCAGTGATTTGGGGGCTTATGGCTACACCTTC	CASSDLGAYGYTF
few	TRBV7-9	TRBJ1-2	14	.	TGTGCCAGCAGCCCCGACGCGGAGGCATATGGCTACACCTTC	CASSPDAEAYGYTF
.	TRBV19	TRBJ1-3	13	.	TGTGCCAGTAGTACCCTCTCTGGAAACACCATATATTTT	CASSTLSGNTIYF
.	TRBV19	TRBJ1-2	13	.	TGTGCCAGGAGTAGGCGGGGGGCTGGTGGCTACACCTTC	CARSRRGAGGYTF
.	TRBV3-1/TRBV3-2	TRBJ2-1	14	.	TGTGCCAGCAGCCAAGTTAGGAGCGGCAATGAGCAGTTCTTC	CASSQVRSGNEQFF
.	TRBV30	TRBJ2-5	12	.	TGTGCCTGGAGTCGGGGGTGGCAGACCCAGTACTTC	CAWSRGWQTQYF
.	TRBV28	TRBJ1-1	14	.	TGTGCCAGCAAAATACGGGTGGGGCACACTGAAGCTTTCTTT	CASKIRVGHTEAFF
.	TRBV2	TRBJ2-5	16	TRBD1	TGTGCCAGCGGTTTAGGAATAGGGGGCGGACAAGAGACCCAGTACTTC	CASGLGIGGGQETQYF
.	TRBV18	TRBJ1-4	15	.	TGTGCCAGCCGACCTTCTGGGGCCGCTAATGAAAAACTGTTTTTT	CASRPSGAANEKLFF
.	TRBV7-7	TRBJ2-5	17	TRBD2	TGTGCTAGCAGCTCGGGACTAGCGGGGGCTTTCCAAGAGACCCAGTACTTC	CASSSGLAGAFQETQYF
.	TRBV5-4	TRBJ1-1	14	.	TGTGCCAGCCGGGGGCGGGGGCTTGGCACTGAAGCTTTCTTT	CASRGRGLGTEAFF
.	TRBV6-5	TRBJ2-7	12	TRBD1	TGTGCCTCCCGGACAGGGGATTACGAGCAGTACTTC	CASRTGDYEQYF
.	TRBV18	TRBJ1-4	14	TRBD1	TGTGCCAGCTCCCGGGACAGTACTAATGAAAAACTGTTTTTT	CASSRDSTNEKLFF
.	TRBV6-1	TRBJ1-2	14	.	TGTGCCAGCAGTGAAGGGGGGGGCGCGGATGGCTACACCTTC	CASSEGGGADGYTF
.	TRBV7-9	TRBJ2-7	14	TRBD2	TGTGCCAGCAGCTTATCTAGCGGGGGATACGAGCAGTACTTC	CASSLSSGGYEQYF
.	TRBV21-1	TRBJ2-7	15	.	TGTGCCAGCAGCTTTAGGGGCCTAGCGGACTACGAGCAGTACTTC	CASSFRGLADYEQYF
.	TRBV6-5	TRBJ2-2	15	.	TGTGCCAGCAAAAGCCCTTGGTCCCGGGCCGGGGAGCTGTTTTTT	CASKSPWSRAGELFF
.	TRBV15	TRBJ2-1	14	TRBD2	TGTGCCACCAGCAGACCCCCGGCTAGCGGGGGGGGGTTCTTC	CATSRPPASGGGFF
.	TRBV4-1	TRBJ2-3	18	.	TGCGCCAGCAGCCTCTCACCGGGACTCTCCCCGGGAACAGATACGCAGTATTTT	CASSLSPGLSPGTDTQYF
.	TRBV29-1	TRBJ2-7	12	.	TGCAGCGTTGAGCGCGGGGTAGGGGAGCAGTACTTC	CSVERGVGEQYF
.	TRBV18	TRBJ1-2	12	TRBD1	TGTGCCAGCTCACAGGACAGGACTGGCTACACCTTC	CASSQDRTGYTF
.	TRBV13	TRBJ1-4	15	.	TGTGCCAGCAGTCCCCCAGGGGAAGATAATGAAAAACTGTTTTTT	CASSPPGEDNEKLFF
.	TRBV5-1	TRBJ2-4	13	.	TGCGCCAGCAGCTTGTCTAACGGGGACATTCAGTACTTC	CASSLSNGDIQYF
.	TRBV10-2	TRBJ2-7	20	.	TGCGCCAGCAGCCTAGTGGCGGGACTCCCAACTAAAGCGAACTCCTACGAGCAGTACTTC	CASSLVAGLPTKANSYEQYF
.	TRBV3-1/TRBV3-2	TRBJ1-1	11	.	TGTGCCAGCAGCCAAGCGGGGATGGCTTTCTTT	CASSQAGMAFF
.	TRBV7-8	TRBJ2-7	14	TRBD1	TGTGCCAGCAGCTTAGTTGCAGGGGGCCTCGAGCAGTACTTC	CASSLVAGGLEQYF
.	TRBV5-1	TRBJ1-3	14	.	TGCGCCAGCAAGCAGACAGTTGCTGGAAACACCATATATTTT	CASKQTVAGNTIYF
.	TRBV6-5	TRBJ1-1	15	TRBD1	TGTGCCAGCAGTTACGGGACAGGGCGGAGCACTGAAGCTTTCTTT	CASSYGTGRSTEAFF
.	TRBV7-3	TRBJ2-1	13	TRBD2	TGTGCCAGCAGCATTAGCGGGGGCAATGAGCAGTTCTTC	CASSISGGNEQFF
.	TRBV3-1/TRBV3-2	TRBJ2-4	18	.	TGTGCCAGCAAAAGACCCACCAAGGGGAACCTAGCCAAAAACATTCAGTACTTC	CASKRPTKGNLAKNIQYF
.	TRBV6-4	TRBJ2-1	14	.	TGTGCCAGCAGTGAGGTAGTTGAAGCTCATGAGCAGTTCTTC	CASSEVVEAHEQFF
.	TRBV2	TRBJ2-2	17	TRBD1	TGTGCCAGCAGTGTCCTCCGGACAGGTATAGGCACCGGGGAGCTGTTTTTT	CASSVLRTGIGTGELFF
.	TRBV9	TRBJ2-2	14	.	TGTGCCAGCAGCGTAGCGCGAGCGGGCGGGGAGCTGTTTTTT	CASSVARAGGELFF
few	TRBV18	TRBJ1-2	16	TRBD1	TGTGCCAGCTCACCTACCCCGGGACAGGGTACCCCGGGCTACACCTTC	CASSPTPGQGTPGYTF